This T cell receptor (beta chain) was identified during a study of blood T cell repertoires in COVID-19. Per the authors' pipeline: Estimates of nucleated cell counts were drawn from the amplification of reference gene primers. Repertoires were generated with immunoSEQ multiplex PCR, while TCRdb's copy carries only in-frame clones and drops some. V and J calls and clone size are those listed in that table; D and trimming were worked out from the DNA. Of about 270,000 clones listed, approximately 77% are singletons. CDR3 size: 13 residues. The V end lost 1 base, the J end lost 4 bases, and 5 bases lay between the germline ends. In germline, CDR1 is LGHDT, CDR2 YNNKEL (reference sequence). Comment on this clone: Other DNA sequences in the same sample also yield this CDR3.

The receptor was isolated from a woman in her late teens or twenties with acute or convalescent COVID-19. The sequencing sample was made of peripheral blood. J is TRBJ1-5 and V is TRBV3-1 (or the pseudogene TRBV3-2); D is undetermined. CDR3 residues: CASSQGGNQPQHF. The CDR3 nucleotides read TGTGCCAGCAGCCAAGGAGGAAATCAGCCCCAGCATTTT.